This TCR beta chain was recorded in a study of CD8+ T cells in alopecia areata. Extracted RNA was reverse transcribed, and the resulting cDNA served as sequencing template. Assay used: immunoSEQ multiplex PCR; TCRdb lists only in-frame clones, some missing. The table lists roughly 200,000 clones, roughly 50% of them singletons, with over 4% in the top ten. This CDR3 region has 13 residues. Germline loops: CDR1 ENHRY, CDR2 SYGVKD. The ends were cut back, 2 bases at V and 1 base at J, with 5 bases in the middle. V and J are TRBV10-3 and TRBJ2-5, with D unresolved. The sequence was obtained from a human donor in good health. Sequencing was performed on CD8+ T cells sorted from blood. The chain's CDR3 is CAISEVGQETQYF. The CDR3 region has the DNA TGTGCCATCAGTGAGGTCGGCCAAGAGACCCAGTACTTC.